Listed here are 18 T cell receptor beta chains from one sample, sequenced in a study of beta chain features in type 1 diabetes. Sequencing targeted expressed TCRB transcripts, as all isolated RNA had been reverse transcribed. The table came from immunoSEQ multiplex PCR; TCRdb's copy has only in-frame clones and leaves some out. The sample has some 270,000 clones, about 8.5% seen once. Sequencing was done on a sample of central memory CD4+ T cells from blood. All receptors come from a woman between 18 and 29 years old in good health.

V is TRBV5-1 and J is TRBJ2-1, with D perhaps TRBD2 (6 bases). The ends were cut back, 0 bases at V and 5 bases at J, with 6 bases in the middle. This CDR3 comprises 13 residues. Germline V gene lookup returns CDR1 SGHRS and CDR2 YFSETQ. The CDR3 loop reads CASSLGTNNEQFF. CDR3 DNA: TGCGCCAGCAGCTTGGGGACTAACAATGAGCAGTTCTTC.

The genes are TRBV30 and TRBJ2-1; TRBD2 agrees at 15 bases. This CDR3 comprises 19 residues. Germline-derived CDR1 and CDR2 are GTSNPN and SVGIG (reference sequence). V lost 2 bases, J lost 0 bases, and 8 bases stayed unmatched. CDR3 sequence (DNA): TGTGCCTGGAGTACCGGACTAGCGGGAGGGCGGAGCTCCTACAATGAGCAGTTCTTC. It is translated as CAWSTGLAGGRSSYNEQFF.

This clone was counted only a few times. The J gene is TRBJ2-3, the V gene TRBV5-5; TRBD2 matches 7 bases. This CDR3 spans 12 amino acids. The V and J ends lost 7 bases and 9 bases, in that order; junction bases with no gene match: 8. Germline values: CDR1 SGHKS, CDR2 YYEKEE (reference sequence). The CDR3 protein is CASGPRGETQYF. In nucleotides, the CDR3 is TGTGCCAGCGGGCCTCGGGGGGAGACGCAGTATTTT.

The V call is TRBV28, the J call TRBJ1-4; D remains unclear. The CDR3 is 13 amino acids. V gave up 7 bases and J gave up 0 bases, with 6 bases separating them. Germline CDR1 MDHEN, CDR2 SYDVKM. CDR3: CASMVATNEKLFF. The DNA of the CDR3 is TGTGCCAGCATGGTTGCAACTAATGAAAAACTGTTTTTT.

This clone occurred many times. The J gene is TRBJ1-2, the V gene TRBV9, with TRBD1 matching 7 bases. Germline V lookup: CDR1 SGDLS, CDR2 YYNGEE. The CDR3 extends over 15 amino acids. V lost 1 base and J lost 8; bases outside the gene matches: 11. The CDR3 reads CASSVTGDPSGGYTF. The CDR3 DNA sequence: TGTGCCAGCAGCGTAACAGGGGACCCCTCTGGGGGCTACACCTTC.

The chain carries TRBV5-1 and TRBJ2-5; a possible D gene is TRBD1 (5 bases). CDR3 length equals 13 residues. The V gene lost 2 bases and the J gene lost 1 base, with 6 bases spanning the gap. CDR1 and CDR2 from the germline V gene are SGHRS and YFSETQ. The CDR3 coding sequence is TGCGCCAGCAGCTTCCAGGGCCAAGAGACCCAGTACTTC. Encoded protein: CASSFQGQETQYF.

This clone was found many times. This sequence joins TRBV27 and TRBJ1-5; D not resolved. Germline V gives CDR1 MNHEY, CDR2 SMNVEV (reference sequence). V was shortened by 3 bases and J by 4 bases, with 13 bases between the two germline ends. The CDR3 contains 15 residues. This CDR3 reads CASSFDRGANQPQHF. The CDR3 DNA reads as TGTGCCAGCAGTTTCGATCGTGGAGCTAATCAGCCCCAGCATTTT.

In its sample, this clone was seen a few times. The chain links TRBV6-5 to TRBJ1-4, with D unclear. Per the germline V gene, CDR1 is MNHEY and CDR2 is SVGAGI. There are 14 residues in the CDR3. Trimming removed 2 bases from V and 4 bases from J, with 8 bases in between. The DNA for the CDR3 is TGTGCCAGCAGTTACAGTGTTGGTAATGAAAAACTGTTTTTT. It encodes CASSYSVGNEKLFF.

This clone has just a few counts. The chain combines TRBV28 with TRBJ2-3; D remains ambiguous. The CDR3 is made up of 11 amino acids. Per germline, CDR1 MDHEN and CDR2 SYDVKM. The CDR3 DNA reads TGTGGGGCCTTAGGGTCAGATACGCAGTATTTT. Protein product: CGALGSDTQYF.

V usage is TRBV4-1 and J usage is TRBJ2-3, with 11 bases fitting TRBD2. The CDR3 is made up of 20 amino acids. Germline V lookup: CDR1 MGHRA, CDR2 YSYEKL. V shed 0 bases and J 3 bases; nucleotides not matched to a gene: 14. CDR3 sequence: CASSQDQVIAGGPRTDTQYF. DNA for the CDR3: TGCGCCAGCAGCCAAGATCAAGTGATAGCGGGAGGGCCAAGGACAGATACGCAGTATTTT.

The rearrangement uses TRBV6-6 and TRBJ2-7, with 7 positions matching TRBD1. Germline assignment: CDR1 MNHNY and CDR2 SVGAGI (reference sequence). V was clipped by 6 bases and J by 4 bases; unmatched bases: 12. This CDR3 contains 15 residues. CDR3 residues: CASSDTGDPTYEQYV. The CDR3 DNA is TGTGCCAGCAGCGATACAGGGGATCCGACTTACGAGCAGTACGTC.

The rearrangement joins TRBV28 to TRBJ2-7, with TRBD2 as a possible D gene (6 bases). Germline V gene sequence: CDR1 MDHEN, CDR2 SYDVKM. Trimming left V 5 bases short and J 0 bases short, with 8 bases between. The CDR3 length is 13 residues. The CDR3 DNA reads as TGTGCCAGCAGTCCCGGGAGCTCCTACGAGCAGTACGTC. Translating it yields CASSPGSSYEQYV.

The chain joins TRBV6-6 to TRBJ2-7; possible D gene TRBD1, 5 bases. The CDR3 is 14 residues long. Trimming stripped 3 bases from V and 6 bases from J, with 15 bases between. CDR1 and CDR2 from the germline V gene are MNHNY and SVGAGI (reference sequence). The CDR3 region has the DNA TGTGCCAGCAGTTATGGTCCCAGGGAAGGCGAGCAGTACTTC. It specifies CASSYGPREGEQYF.

As regards this clone: Germline is not matched at one junction end, which may reflect a read error. This rearrangement joins TRBV5-8 to TRBJ1-2; tentatively, D is TRBD1 (5 bases). There are 16 residues in the CDR3. Germline V lookup: CDR1 SGHTS, CDR2 YDEGEE. CDR3 sequence reads: CASSQDRDSLSGGYTF. CDR3 DNA sequence: TGCGCCAGCAGCCAGGACCGGGACTCACTATCGGGAGGCTACACCTTC.

Only a few counts were recorded for this clone. Within the sample, other DNA sequences also encode this same CDR3. The chain has TRBV28 and TRBJ2-5; no reliable D call. The CDR3 has 11 residues. Looked up from germline, CDR1 is MDHEN and CDR2 is SYDVKM. Trimming took 5 bases from V and 4 from J, leaving 5 bases between them. The CDR3 DNA reads as TGTGCCAGCAGTCTGGCAGAGACCCAGTACTTC. Amino acid sequence: CASSLAETQYF. The full variable domain, rest sourced from reference TRBV28 and TRBJ2-5, is DVKVTQSSRYLVKRTGEKVFLECVQDMDHENMFWYRQDPGLGLRLIYFSYDVKMKEKGDIPEGYSVSREKKERFSLILESASTNQTSMYLCASSLAETQYFGPGTRLLVL.

The V and J genes are TRBV4-3 and TRBJ2-5; D may be TRBD1 or TRBD2 (5 bases each). Germline assignment: CDR1 LGHNA and CDR2 YSLEER. Between the trimmed V and J ends, which lost 1 base and 5 bases, there was a span of 11 bases. The CDR3 totals 14 residues. CDR3 protein: CASSQVGGTETQYF. The CDR3 DNA reads TGCGCCAGCAGCCAAGTTGGGGGAACGGAGACCCAGTACTTC.

Only a few counts were recorded for this clone. The rearrangement uses TRBV29-1 and TRBJ1-2; D gene uncertain. Germline lookup yields CDR1 SQVTM and CDR2 ANQGSEA. Trimming removed 7 bases from V and 3 bases from J, with 18 bases in between. This CDR3 comprises 14 residues. The CDR3 is CSGLTAGGDYGYTF. CDR3 sequence (DNA): TGCAGCGGCCTGACGGCGGGCGGGGACTATGGCTACACCTTC.

V usage is TRBV4-2 and J usage is TRBJ2-5; 8 bases fit TRBD2. CDR1 and CDR2 (germline): LGHNA, YNFKEQ. V shed 1 base and J 2 bases; nucleotides not matched to a gene: 3. The length of the CDR3 is 15 residues. The CDR3 DNA reads TGTGCCAGCAGCCAAGCGGGGGGGCTTCAAGAGACCCAGTACTTC. It translates to CASSQAGGLQETQYF.